Following are 9 T cell receptor beta chains from one sample sequenced in a study of blood T cell repertoires in COVID-19. This table comes from immunoSEQ multiplex PCR, and its TCRdb copy is limited to in-frame clones, with some not included. The table lists over 45,000 clones, roughly 86% of them singletons. The sequenced sample was peripheral blood. The source is a man in his sixties with active COVID-19.

This chain joins TRBV7-3 and TRBJ2-5, with 8 bases identical to TRBD2. J gave up 4 bases and V 1 base, and 8 bases lay outside the gene matches. CDR3 length equals 16 residues. CDR1 and CDR2 (germline): SGHTA, FQGTGA. CDR3 nucleotides: TGTGCCAGCAGCTTAATGAGCGGGAGAACTGGAGAGACCCAGTACTTC. Translating gives CASSLMSGRTGETQYF.

CDR3 in amino acids: CASSLGANYNEQFF. In nucleotides, the CDR3 is TGCGCCAGCAGCTTGGGAGCGAACTACAATGAGCAGTTCTTC. The chain recombines TRBV5-1 with TRBJ2-1; unclear D gene. Between the trimmed V and J ends, which lost 0 bases and 3 bases, there was a span of 7 bases. The germline V gene encodes CDR1 SGHRS and CDR2 YFSETQ. The CDR3 is made up of 14 amino acids.

The V gene is TRBV6-6, the J gene TRBJ2-7, with 14 bases matching TRBD2. V was clipped by 5 bases and J by 4 bases; unmatched bases: 16. The length of the CDR3 is 19 residues. The germline gives CDR1 MNHNY, CDR2 SVGAGI (reference sequence). The chain's CDR3 is CASSRGQGLAGASKYEQYF. The CDR3 region has the DNA TGTGCCAGCAGTCGCGGACAGGGACTAGCGGGAGCCTCGAAGTACGAGCAGTACTTC.

This chain links TRBV7-9 with TRBJ2-5, with D perhaps TRBD1 (6 bases). Trimming took 1 base from V and 4 from J, leaving 13 bases between them. The germline gives CDR1 SEHNR, CDR2 FQNEAQ (reference sequence). The CDR3 spans 15 residues. The CDR3 region is CASSLGLQGPETQYF. For the CDR3, the DNA is TGTGCCAGCAGCTTAGGGCTACAGGGACCAGAGACCCAGTACTTC.

This clone was counted only a few times. The rearrangement links TRBV9 to TRBJ2-7, with D possibly being TRBD1 (6 bases). Germline V gene data show CDR1 as SGDLS and CDR2 as YYNGEE. The V end lost 0 bases, the J end lost 3 bases, and 7 bases lay between the germline ends. The CDR3 runs 13 residues. CDR3 residues: CASSVGDNYEQYF. For the CDR3, the DNA is TGTGCCAGCAGCGTAGGGGACAACTACGAGCAGTACTTC.

The chain recombines TRBV19 with TRBJ2-7, with D perhaps TRBD1 (6 bases). CDR3 length: 13 amino acids. Germline values: CDR1 LNHDA, CDR2 SQIVND (reference sequence). V shed 7 bases and J shed 5 bases, with 15 bases lying between them. The DNA for the CDR3 is TGTGCCAGTAAAAGGGGGAACGCGGACGAGCAGTACTTC. As protein: CASKRGNADEQYF.

The V call is TRBV4-1, the J call TRBJ2-5, with 14 bases lining up with TRBD2. Germline V lookup: CDR1 MGHRA, CDR2 YSYEKL. V gave up 2 bases and J gave up 5 bases; unmatched junction bases: 7. The CDR3 length is 17 residues. In DNA, the CDR3 is TGCGCCAGCAGCCAAACTACGGGACTAGCGGGAGCGGAGACCCAGTACTTC. It translates to CASSQTTGLAGAETQYF.

V is TRBV6-5 and J is TRBJ2-7; 9 bases agree with TRBD1. CDR1 and CDR2 from the germline V gene are MNHEY and SVGAGI. V lost 4 bases and J lost 5; bases outside the gene matches: 6. The CDR3 is 14 amino acids. CDR3 residues: CASSSRDRVHEQYF. For the CDR3, the DNA is TGTGCCAGCAGTTCCCGGGACAGGGTCCACGAGCAGTACTTC.

This clone has only one observation. The V call is TRBV9, the J call TRBJ2-1, with 12 bases fitting TRBD2. Per the germline V gene, CDR1 is SGDLS and CDR2 is YYNGEE. The V gene end was trimmed by 3 bases and the J gene end by 3 bases; junction bases not matched to a gene: 16. This CDR3 region has 20 residues. CDR3 in amino acids: CASSARAGLAGRGGYNEQFF. CDR3 in DNA: TGTGCCAGCAGCGCCCGGGCGGGACTAGCGGGCCGGGGGGGCTACAATGAGCAGTTCTTC.